This TCR beta chain is from a study of Graves' ophthalmopathy and Graves' hyperthyroidism. Overall study: Hyperthyroidism was considered stable when no ophthalmopathy appeared within 18 months of follow-up.

Using RNA transcripts, the TCR beta CDR3 regions were amplified. First-round RT-PCR with HTBI primers preceded a second-round multiplex PCR. Using its own MiXCR run on the multiplex PCR reads, TCRdb lists one record per CDR3 protein. The profile shows 500,000 to 600,000 distinct CDR3 sequences, 39% of them singletons. Comments on this clonotype: Its antigen is not identified.

Patients were excluded if they had other autoimmune diseases or uncontrolled infections, and likewise if pregnancy or lactation applied. Establishment of the diagnosis relied upon clinical symptoms, serum thyroxine, TRAb, thyroid ultrasound and orbital computed tomography. General observations from the study: Stable hyperthyroidism and ophthalmopathy were told apart by a 13-signature model, which achieved around 88% sensitivity and around 77% specificity.

Trimming took 5 bases from V and 2 from J, leaving 18 bases between them. Germline loops: CDR1 SGHTA, CDR2 FQGTGA. The CDR3 contains 16 residues. Sequencing was performed on peripheral blood or thyroid tissue (not recorded which). This sequence joins TRBV7-3 and TRBJ2-5; maybe TRBD1 (5 bases). The clonotype comes from an adult man with Graves' hyperthyroidism. The CDR3 nucleotides read TGTGCCAGCAGCACTCCAACTTGGACATTACAAGAGACCCAGTACTTC. The encoded protein is CASSTPTWTLQETQYF.